Below, one TCR beta chain is given with its context. Antigen unknown. These data come from a study of T cells after posttransplantation cyclophosphamide. The V gene's germline CDR1 is PRHDT and CDR2 FYEKMQ (reference sequence). This CDR3 region has 15 residues. Trimming took 0 bases from V and 6 from J, leaving 15 bases between them. Profiling relied on immunoSEQ multiplex PCR, and the TCRdb table lists in-frame clones only, not all of them. The sample shows around 66,000 clones, 93% of them seen only once. Whole-study results and caveats: Donor-recipient repertoire similarity was low at 1-2 months, rising over year one. Recipient CMV seropositivity and CMV reactivation strongly tracked TRB clonality.

V usage is TRBV13 and J usage is TRBJ2-7; the D call may be TRBD1 or TRBD2 (6 bases each). The receptor's source is a woman in her 30s in good health and a related stem cell transplant donor. The sequencing sample was made of PBMCs. As DNA, the CDR3 is TGTGCCAGCAGCTTAGGCGCCGGGGGCCCCCGCGAGCAGTACTTC. Its translation: CASSLGAGGPREQYF.